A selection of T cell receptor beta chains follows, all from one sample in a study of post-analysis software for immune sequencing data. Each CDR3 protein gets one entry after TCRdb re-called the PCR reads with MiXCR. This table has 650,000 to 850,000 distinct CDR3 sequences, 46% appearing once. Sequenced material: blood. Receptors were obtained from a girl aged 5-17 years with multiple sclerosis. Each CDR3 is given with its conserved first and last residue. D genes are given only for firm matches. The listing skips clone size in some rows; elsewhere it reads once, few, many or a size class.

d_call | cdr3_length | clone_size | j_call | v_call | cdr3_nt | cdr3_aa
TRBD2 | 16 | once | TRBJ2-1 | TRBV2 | TGTGCCAGCAGTGATTGGACTAGCGCCGAGGGTGATGAGCAGTTCTTC | CASSDWTSAEGDEQFF
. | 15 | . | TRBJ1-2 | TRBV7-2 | TGTGCCAGCAGCTCGGGCCAAGGAGGGATTTATGGCTACACCTTC | CASSSGQGGIYGYTF
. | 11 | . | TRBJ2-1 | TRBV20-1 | TGCAGTGCTAGAGTGAGTCAAGAGCAGTTCTTC | CSARVSQEQFF
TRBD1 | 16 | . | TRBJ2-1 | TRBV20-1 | TGCAGTGCTAGAGCCCGGACAGGCAAGTCCTACAATGAGCAGTTCTTC | CSARARTGKSYNEQFF
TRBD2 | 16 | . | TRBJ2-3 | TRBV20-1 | TGCAGTGCTGGATCTAGCGGGAGGGTTAGCACAGATACGCAGTATTTT | CSAGSSGRVSTDTQYF
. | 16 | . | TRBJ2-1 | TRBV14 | TGTGCCAGCAGCCAAGTGATCGGGGTTCCGTACAATGAGCAGTTCTTC | CASSQVIGVPYNEQFF
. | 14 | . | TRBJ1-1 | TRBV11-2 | TGTGCCAGCAGCTTAGTGCCGTTGTGGCTGGGAGCTTTCTTT | CASSLVPLWLGAFF
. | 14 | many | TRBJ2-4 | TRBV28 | TGTGCCAGCAGCCTACCCCATGGCAAAAACATTCAGTACTTC | CASSLPHGKNIQYF
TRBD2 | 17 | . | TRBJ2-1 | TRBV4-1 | TGCGCCAGCAGCCAAGACCCGAGCGGGAGGGCAGCTCGTGAGCAGTTCTTC | CASSQDPSGRAAREQFF
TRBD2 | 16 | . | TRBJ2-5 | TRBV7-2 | TGTGCCAGCAGCTCTAGGACTAGCGGGGGGGCGGTTGAGCAGTACTTC | CASSSRTSGGAVEQYF
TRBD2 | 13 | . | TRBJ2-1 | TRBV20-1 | TGCAGTGCCAGGCGAGCTAGCGGCAATGAGCAGTTCTTC | CSARRASGNEQFF